This TCR beta chain was sequenced for a study of T cell responses to AZD1222 COVID-19 vaccine. The CDR3 covers 12 residues. Germline CDR1 is LNHDA and CDR2 is SQIVND (reference sequence). Trimming pared 3 bases from V and 3 bases from J, leaving 6 bases between. This clone was counted between two and nine times. Produced via immunoSEQ multiplex PCR; TCRdb's table is partial and in-frame only. There are about 130,000 clones in the sample; over 90% occur only once, and 5% to 6.5% lies in the top ten. The chain carries TRBV19 and TRBJ2-7; TRBD2 might be the D (5 bases). The sequencing used peripheral blood, collected on day 0 of AZD1222 vaccination. The origin of this receptor is an adult in good health. This CDR3 is CASSMGDYEQYF. CDR3 in DNA: TGTGCCAGTAGTATGGGAGACTACGAGCAGTACTTC. Together with reference TRBV19 and TRBJ2-7, the CDR3 gives the full variable domain: DGGITQSPKYLFRKEGQNVTLSCEQNLNHDAMYWYRQDPGQGLRLIYYSQIVNDFQKGDIAEGYSVSREKKESFPLTVTSAQKNPTAFYLCASSMGDYEQYFGPGTRLTVT.